The 28 T cell receptor beta chains below were found in one sample sequenced in a study of blood T cell repertoires in COVID-19. Some clones are missing from TCRdb's copy, which holds only in-frame ones; the method was immunoSEQ multiplex PCR. The table includes more than 40,000 clones, around 86% detected once. Sample: peripheral blood. The receptors were sampled from a human donor with acute or convalescent COVID-19. The donor label of this sample is uncertain.

CDR3 in DNA: TGTGCCAGCAGCCAGACAGGGGAAGATGGCTACACCTTC. Its protein product is CASSQTGEDGYTF. The rearrangement joins TRBV7-3 to TRBJ1-2, with 8 bases matching TRBD1. Germline V gene data show CDR1 as SGHTA and CDR2 as FQGTGA. The CDR3 loop spans 13 amino acids. The V segment lost 5 bases and the J segment 6 bases; nucleotides outside the gene matches: 5.

This clone was recorded once. This chain uses TRBV19 with TRBJ1-4, with TRBD1 matching 8 bases. The germline V gene encodes CDR1 LNHDA and CDR2 SQIVND (reference sequence). This CDR3 spans 16 amino acids. The V segment lost 3 bases and the J segment 7 bases; nucleotides outside the gene matches: 10. CDR3 nucleotides: TGTGCCAGTAGTATCGGGGCACAGGGGGAGGGTGAAAAACTGTTTTTT. This codes for CASSIGAQGEGEKLFF.

The V and J genes are TRBV5-1 and TRBJ1-5; D is perhaps TRBD1 (6 bases). The CDR3 is 14 amino acids. V was cut by 0 bases and J by 7 bases, with 11 bases left in between. The germline gives CDR1 SGHRS, CDR2 YFSETQ. CDR3 protein: CASSLEGGGQPQHF. The CDR3 DNA sequence: TGCGCCAGCAGCTTGGAAGGGGGGGGACAGCCCCAGCATTTT.

The J gene is TRBJ2-3, the V gene TRBV24-1, with 15 bases aligning to TRBD2. CDR3 length equals 18 residues. Germline V lookup: CDR1 KGHDR, CDR2 SFDVKD. The junction had 5 bases not matched to a gene; V was cut back by 3 bases and J by 2 bases. The CDR3 loop reads CATSDPGLAGGTTDTQYF. In nucleotides, the CDR3 is TGTGCCACCAGTGATCCGGGACTAGCGGGAGGAACCACAGATACGCAGTATTTT.

The V gene is TRBV15, the J gene TRBJ2-3; TRBD2 matches at 12 bases. The CDR3 runs to 19 residues. V was pared by 2 bases and J by 0 bases, with 9 bases of the junction left unmatched. Germline CDR1 is LNHNV and CDR2 is YYDKDF (reference sequence). The CDR3 here is CATSRTTPGLAGSTDTQYF. The DNA for the CDR3 is TGTGCCACCAGCAGAACAACCCCTGGACTAGCGGGGAGCACAGATACGCAGTATTTT.

CDR3 region: CSVGGDHNSPLHF. The CDR3 DNA reads TGCAGCGTTGGGGGCGACCATAATTCACCCCTCCACTTT. The chain joins TRBV29-1 to TRBJ1-6; D is perhaps TRBD1 (5 bases). Germline V lookup: CDR1 SQVTM, CDR2 ANQGSEA. V shed 4 bases and J shed 5 bases, with 9 bases lying between them. The CDR3 runs to 13 residues.

This CDR3 reads CASRPPGLVYNEQFF. CDR3 DNA: TGTGCCAGCCGACCTCCGGGACTAGTATACAATGAGCAGTTCTTC. The chain joins TRBV2 to TRBJ2-1; TRBD2 aligns across 8 bases. After removal of 8 bases from V and 4 bases from J, the junction contained 10 bases not matched to a gene. Germline values: CDR1 SNHLY, CDR2 FYNNEI. CDR3 size: 15 residues.

This clone was seen once. This chain connects TRBV6-2 or TRBV6-3 to TRBJ1-4; D is unresolved. V was trimmed by 4 bases and J by 8 bases, leaving 8 bases between them. Germline lookup yields CDR1 MNHEY and CDR2 SVGEGT. The CDR3 runs 12 residues. The CDR3 sequence is CASSSTREKLFF. DNA of the CDR3: TGTGCCAGCAGTTCCACTAGGGAAAAACTGTTTTTT.

The V call is TRBV7-9, the J call TRBJ1-4, with TRBD1 as a possible D gene (5 bases). Per the germline V gene, CDR1 is SEHNR and CDR2 is FQNEAQ (reference sequence). V was clipped by 1 base and J by 5 bases, with 11 bases between them. The CDR3 contains 15 residues. CDR3 protein: CASSLVLGGNEKLFF. The CDR3 bases are TGTGCCAGCAGCTTAGTCCTCGGGGGAAATGAAAAACTGTTTTTT. The whole variable domain, remainder taken from reference TRBV7-9 and TRBJ1-4, is DTGVSQNPRHKITKRGQNVTFRCDPISEHNRLYWYRQTLGQGPEFLTYFQNEAQLEKSRLLSDRFSAERPKGSFSTLEIQRTEQGDSAMYLCASSLVLGGNEKLFFGSGTQLSVL.

The rearrangement joins TRBV18 to TRBJ2-7; TRBD1 is a possible D gene (5 bases). CDR1 is KGHSH and CDR2 is LQKENI in the germline V gene. Between the trimmed V and J ends, which lost 2 bases and 5 bases, there was a span of 13 bases. This CDR3 contains 14 residues. The CDR3 nucleotides read TGTGCCAGCTCACCAGACAGCAAGGGGAACGAGCAGTACTTC. This sequence encodes CASSPDSKGNEQYF.

V and J are TRBV18 and TRBJ2-5; TRBD1 is a possible D gene (6 bases). The CDR3 extends over 16 amino acids. V was pared by 4 bases and J by 3 bases, with 18 bases between. The germline CDR1 and CDR2 sequences are KGHSH and LQKENI. CDR3 amino acids: CASSRQQGFGKETQYF. CDR3 in DNA: TGTGCCAGCTCACGCCAACAGGGATTTGGCAAAGAGACCCAGTACTTC.

The rearrangement links TRBV5-1 to TRBJ2-5; 7 positions match TRBD2. Germline loops: CDR1 SGHRS, CDR2 YFSETQ. The CDR3 is made up of 14 amino acids. Trimming removed 1 base from V and 3 bases from J; junction bases left unmatched: 3. The CDR3 DNA follows: TGCGCCAGCAGCTTGCAGCGGGGCAAAGAGACCCAGTACTTC. Protein sequence: CASSLQRGKETQYF.

This clone turned up a few times. The chain links TRBV15 to TRBJ1-1; 8 bases are a match to TRBD1. V shed 5 bases and J 8 bases; nucleotides not matched to a gene: 7. Looked up from germline, CDR1 is LNHNV and CDR2 is YYDKDF (reference sequence). The CDR3 runs 13 residues. CDR3 region: CATSRRTGLEAFF. The CDR3 DNA is TGTGCCACCAGCCGTCGGACAGGGCTCGAAGCTTTCTTT.

The chain is built from TRBV7-2 and TRBJ2-7; TRBD2 aligns across 9 bases. The CDR3 contains 15 residues. Unmatched junction bases numbered 4, after V lost 1 base and J lost 3 bases. Looked up from germline, CDR1 is SGHTA and CDR2 is FQGNSA. The DNA for the CDR3 is TGTGCCAGCAGCTTAGAGACTAGCGGCCTCTACGAGCAGTACTTC. Its translation: CASSLETSGLYEQYF.

This chain links TRBV6-4 with TRBJ2-3, with D maybe TRBD2 (6 bases). Per germline, CDR1 MRHNA and CDR2 SNTAGT. Trimming cost V 7 bases and J 2 bases, with 13 bases left between them. CDR3 size: 14 residues. The CDR3 spells CASKVGGSTDTQYF. The CDR3 nucleotides read TGTGCCAGCAAGGTCGGGGGATCCACAGATACGCAGTATTTT.

The rearrangement uses TRBV18 and TRBJ2-2, with a weak D call TRBD1 (6 bases). In germline, CDR1 is KGHSH, CDR2 LQKENI. V lost 2 bases and J 3 bases, leaving 13 bases between the germline ends. This CDR3 has 16 amino acids. The CDR3 sequence: CASSPFTGIDTGELFF. The CDR3 nucleotides are TGTGCCAGCTCACCATTCACAGGGATTGACACCGGGGAGCTGTTTTTT. The whole variable domain, filled in from reference TRBV18 and TRBJ2-2, reads NAGVMQNPRHLVRRRGQEARLRCSPMKGHSHVYWYRQLPEEGLKFMVYLQKENIIDESGMPKERFSAEFPKEGPSILRIQQVVRGDSAAYFCASSPFTGIDTGELFFGEGSRLTVL.

The chain carries TRBV4-2 and TRBJ1-1, with 7 bases that match TRBD1. The V and J ends lost 1 base and 12 bases, in that order; junction bases with no gene match: 14. In germline, CDR1 is LGHNA, CDR2 YNFKEQ. The CDR3 totals 15 residues. The CDR3 loop is CASSQAEDRPRGTFF. Here the CDR3 DNA reads TGTGCCAGCAGCCAAGCTGAGGACAGGCCCCGCGGGACTTTCTTT.

The chain combines TRBV20-1 with TRBJ2-1; 11 nucleotides agree with TRBD2. From germline, CDR1 is DFQATT and CDR2 SNEGSKA (reference sequence). The CDR3 consists of 15 residues. J gave up 6 bases and V 3 bases, and 7 bases lay outside the gene matches. CDR3 residues: CSASTLAGVGNEQFF. The CDR3, as DNA: TGCAGTGCTAGTACACTAGCGGGAGTCGGCAATGAGCAGTTCTTC.

In DNA, the CDR3 is TGTGCCTGGAACAACGGGGTGAACACTGAAGCTTTCTTT. Protein: CAWNNGVNTEAFF. The rearrangement links TRBV30 to TRBJ1-1; D is uncertain. Germline CDR1 and CDR2: GTSNPN and SVGIG (reference sequence). Trimming took off 4 bases at V and 0 bases at J, with 9 bases between the two ends. This CDR3 has 13 amino acids.

The chain couples TRBV7-8 to TRBJ1-2, with 9 bases aligning to TRBD1. Per germline, CDR1 SGHVS and CDR2 FQNEAQ. Trimming removed 4 bases from V and 5 bases from J; junction bases left unmatched: 11. CDR3 size: 16 residues. The CDR3, as DNA: TGTGCCAGCAGCTCAAGACTCCGGGACAGGGATTATGGCTACACCTTC. This sequence encodes CASSSRLRDRDYGYTF.

The gene calls are TRBV19 and TRBJ1-5, with D hard to call. V was pared by 5 bases and J by 7 bases, with 12 bases between. This CDR3 region has 13 residues. CDR1 LNHDA and CDR2 SQIVND come from the germline V gene (reference sequence). This chain's CDR3 is CASSQFRGQPQHF. In DNA form, the CDR3 reads TGTGCCAGTAGTCAATTCAGAGGACAGCCCCAGCATTTT.

This rearrangement joins TRBV6-1 to TRBJ2-7; 7 bases map to TRBD1. CDR3 length equals 14 residues. With 1 base clipped from V and 5 bases from J, the junction kept 5 bases outside the gene matches. Per germline, CDR1 MNHNS and CDR2 SASEGT. CDR3 nucleotides: TGTGCCAGCAGTGAAGGACAGGGTAACCACGAGCAGTACTTC. Translation gives CASSEGQGNHEQYF.

The chain employs TRBV19 and TRBJ1-5, with D unresolved. There are 15 residues in the CDR3. Trimming cost V 3 bases and J 4 bases, with 13 bases left between them. Germline V lookup: CDR1 LNHDA, CDR2 SQIVND (reference sequence). The CDR3 loop reads CASSIVAVGNQPQHF. CDR3 sequence (DNA): TGTGCCAGTAGTATCGTGGCAGTCGGGAATCAGCCCCAGCATTTT.

The chain has TRBV3-1 (or the pseudogene TRBV3-2) and TRBJ2-5, with TRBD2 matching over 8 bases. The CDR3 consists of 15 residues. After removal of 4 bases from V and 5 bases from J, the junction contained 9 bases not matched to a gene. CDR1 is LGHDT, CDR2 YNNKEL, per germline (reference sequence). The CDR3 nucleotides read TGTGCCAGCAGCCTCGGACTAGCAGTCTCGGAGACCCAGTACTTC. It translates to CASSLGLAVSETQYF.

This sequence joins TRBV6-2 or TRBV6-3 and TRBJ1-2; D is unresolved. V was pared by 6 bases and J by 0 bases, with 14 bases between. CDR1 MNHEY and CDR2 SVGEGT come from the germline V gene. CDR3 length: 15 amino acids. CDR3 amino acids: CASRPSFTANYGYTF. The CDR3 DNA follows: TGTGCCAGCAGACCTTCCTTTACAGCTAACTATGGCTACACCTTC.

The chain recombines TRBV6-2 or TRBV6-3 with TRBJ2-1; weak D call: TRBD2 (5 bases). V lost 0 bases and J lost 1, with 13 bases in between. The V gene's germline CDR1 is MNHEY and CDR2 SVGEGT. This CDR3 has 17 amino acids. The CDR3 nucleotides are TGTGCCAGCAGTTACTCGAATTATCTAGCTTCCTACAATGAGCAGTTCTTC. It yields the protein CASSYSNYLASYNEQFF.

The chain carries TRBV5-1 and TRBJ2-7; TRBD1 is a possible D gene (5 bases). This CDR3 has 13 residues. CDR1 is SGHRS, CDR2 YFSETQ, per germline. Trimming took off 0 bases at V and 7 bases at J, with 11 bases between the two ends. CDR3 sequence (DNA): TGCGCCAGCAGCTTGGGACGGCAGGGAGAGCAGTACTTC. Translating gives CASSLGRQGEQYF.

V usage is TRBV11-2 and J usage is TRBJ2-7, with a tentative D call TRBD1 (5 bases). V lost 2 bases and J lost 2, with 13 bases in between. The CDR3 covers 15 residues. Germline V lookup: CDR1 SGHAT, CDR2 FQNNGV. CDR3 sequence (DNA): TGTGCCAGCAGCTTATTTTGGCCAGGGACCTACGAGCAGTACTTC. It is translated as CASSLFWPGTYEQYF.